The source of this T cell receptor (beta chain) is a study of cytomegalovirus exposure and HLA in healthy donors. Each donor was healthy, and each was a bone marrow donor. Vbeta (60) and Jbeta (13) primers were used in the PCR. Sequencing used immunoSEQ multiplex PCR; TCRdb keeps in-frame clones, though not all of them. The data show around 280,000 clones, with around 90% seen just once and approximately 2.2% held by the top ten. From germline, CDR1 is ENHRY and CDR2 SYGVKD. The length of the CDR3 is 15 residues. V dropped 7 bases and J dropped 0 bases, with 13 bases sitting between them. Sample: PBMCs. The chain carries TRBV10-3 and TRBJ2-1; D is uncertain. This sequence was found in a woman younger than 30 in good health and CMV-seronegative. The CDR3 nucleotides read TGTGCCATCACCAAACAGTTAAGCTCCTACAATGAGCAGTTCTTC. Amino acid sequence: CAITKQLSSYNEQFF.